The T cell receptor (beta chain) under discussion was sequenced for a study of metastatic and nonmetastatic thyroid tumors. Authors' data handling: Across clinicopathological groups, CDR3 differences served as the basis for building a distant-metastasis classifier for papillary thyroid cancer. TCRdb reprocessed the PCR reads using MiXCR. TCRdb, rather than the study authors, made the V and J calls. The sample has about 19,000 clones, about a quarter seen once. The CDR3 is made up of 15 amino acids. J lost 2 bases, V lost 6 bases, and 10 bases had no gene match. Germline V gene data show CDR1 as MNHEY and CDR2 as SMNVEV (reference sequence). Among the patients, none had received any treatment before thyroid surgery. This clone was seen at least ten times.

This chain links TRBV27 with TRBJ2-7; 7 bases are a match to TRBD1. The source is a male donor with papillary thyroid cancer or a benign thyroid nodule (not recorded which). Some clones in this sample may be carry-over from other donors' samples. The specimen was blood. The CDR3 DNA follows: TGTGCCAGCAGCTTTAGGACAGGTTTAACCTACGAGCAGTACTTC. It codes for CASSFRTGLTYEQYF.